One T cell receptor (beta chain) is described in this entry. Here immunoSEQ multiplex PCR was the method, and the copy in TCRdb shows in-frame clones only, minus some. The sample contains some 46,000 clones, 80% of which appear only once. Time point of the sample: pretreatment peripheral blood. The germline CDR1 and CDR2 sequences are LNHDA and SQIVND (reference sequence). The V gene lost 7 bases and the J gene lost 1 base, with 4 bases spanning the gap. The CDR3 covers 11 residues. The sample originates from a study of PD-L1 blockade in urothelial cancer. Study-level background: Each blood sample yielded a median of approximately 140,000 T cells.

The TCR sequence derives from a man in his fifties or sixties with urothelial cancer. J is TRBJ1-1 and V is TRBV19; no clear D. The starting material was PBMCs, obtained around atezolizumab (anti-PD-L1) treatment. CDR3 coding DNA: TGTGCCAGTATCCGGAACACTGAAGCTTTCTTT. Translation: CASIRNTEAFF.